A single sample gave rise to the 26 T cell receptor beta chains below, sequenced in a study of T cell responses to AZD1222 COVID-19 vaccine. Profiled with immunoSEQ multiplex PCR; TCRdb holds only in-frame clones, not every one. In the table there are about 130,000 clones, about nine tenths of which are singletons. Material: peripheral blood, obtained on day 0 of AZD1222 vaccination. The source is an adult in good health.

V is TRBV9 and J is TRBJ2-1; D is undetermined. The germline V gene encodes CDR1 SGDLS and CDR2 YYNGEE. The length of the CDR3 is 14 residues. V was pared by 0 bases and J by 5 bases, with 9 bases between. CDR3 bases: TGTGCCAGCAGCGTAGAGAGACTGAACAATGAGCAGTTCTTC. Translation: CASSVERLNNEQFF.

The gene calls are TRBV19 and TRBJ2-2; D is ambiguous. The V and J ends lost 8 bases and 5 bases respectively, with 9 bases between them. CDR1 and CDR2 from the germline V gene are LNHDA and SQIVND (reference sequence). The CDR3 is 12 amino acids. The CDR3, as DNA: TGTGCCAGTCATCGCGAGACCGGGGAGCTGTTTTTT. The encoded protein is CASHRETGELFF.

CDR3 residues: CASSLGRDRYRKGPQHF. The CDR3 region has the DNA TGTGCCAGCAGCTTAGGACGGGACAGGTATCGGAAGGGGCCCCAGCATTTT. This chain uses TRBV7-3 with TRBJ1-5; 8 bases agree with TRBD1. The germline gives CDR1 SGHTA, CDR2 FQGTGA. After removal of 2 bases from V and 9 bases from J, the junction contained 15 bases not matched to a gene. This CDR3 contains 17 residues.

This clone appeared once. This sequence joins TRBV5-1 and TRBJ1-6; 10 nucleotides align to TRBD1. V was clipped by 7 bases and J by 10 bases; unmatched bases: 5. CDR3 size: 13 residues. Germline V lookup: CDR1 SGHRS, CDR2 YFSETQ. CDR3 DNA sequence: TGCGCCAGCCGGACAGGGGGAGAGTCACCCCTCCACTTT. It specifies CASRTGGESPLHF.

The chain joins TRBV7-2 to TRBJ1-6; D call uncertain. The germline CDR1 and CDR2 sequences are SGHTA and FQGNSA. Trimming shortened V by 5 bases and J by 6 bases, and 14 bases separated the two germline ends. This CDR3 is 15 amino acids long. CDR3 in DNA: TGTGCCAGCAGCAGGACGCTACAGATTAATTCACCCCTCCACTTT. Encoded protein: CASSRTLQINSPLHF.

This chain connects TRBV27 to TRBJ2-7; tentatively, D is TRBD1 (6 bases). The V and J ends lost 0 bases and 1 base respectively, with 13 bases between them. This CDR3 comprises 16 residues. Germline V gene data show CDR1 as MNHEY and CDR2 as SMNVEV (reference sequence). The CDR3 region has the DNA TGTGCCAGCAGTTTATCGATCGAGGGACAATCCTACGAGCAGTACTTC. Translated, it gives CASSLSIEGQSYEQYF.

V usage is TRBV7-9 and J usage is TRBJ2-2; the D gene is possibly TRBD2 (5 bases). The V gene's germline CDR1 is SEHNR and CDR2 FQNEAQ (reference sequence). The CDR3 has 13 residues. V was trimmed by 6 bases and J by 7 bases, leaving 12 bases between them. For the CDR3, the DNA is TGTGCCAGCAGGGCGAGGGATGGCGGGGAGCTGTTTTTT. Residues: CASRARDGGELFF.

The rearrangement joins TRBV4-2 to TRBJ2-7; TRBD1 might be the D (6 bases). CDR3 length: 17 amino acids. Looked up from germline, CDR1 is LGHNA and CDR2 is YNFKEQ. The V and J ends lost 0 bases and 2 bases respectively, with 17 bases between them. The CDR3 spells CASSQDIARQAPYEQYF. In DNA form, the CDR3 reads TGTGCCAGCAGCCAAGATATAGCGAGACAGGCCCCCTACGAGCAGTACTTC.

The chain couples TRBV12-3 or TRBV12-4 to TRBJ2-7; D is uncertain. This CDR3 has 11 residues. Trimming took off 3 bases at V and 3 bases at J, with 3 bases between the two ends. The CDR3 reads CASSFHYEQYF. For the CDR3, the DNA is TGTGCCAGCAGTTTCCACTACGAGCAGTACTTC.

The chain is built from TRBV19 and TRBJ2-7, with D perhaps matching TRBD1 (6 bases). CDR1 is LNHDA, CDR2 SQIVND, per germline (reference sequence). This CDR3 has 14 amino acids. The V gene lost 5 bases and the J gene lost 1 base, with 12 bases spanning the gap. The CDR3 region is CASSARGQSYEQYF. As DNA, the CDR3 is TGTGCCAGTAGTGCAAGAGGACAGTCCTACGAGCAGTACTTC.

This clone was found once. V and J are TRBV30 and TRBJ2-7, with D possibly matching TRBD1 (6 bases). Germline assignment: CDR1 GTSNPN and CDR2 SVGIG (reference sequence). The CDR3 spans 12 residues. Trimming removed 7 bases from V and 6 bases from J, with 16 bases in between. CDR3 amino acids: CASFRGWGEQYF. In DNA, the CDR3 is TGTGCCTCATTCAGGGGTTGGGGCGAGCAGTACTTC.

The table lists this clone with a count of one. The chain joins TRBV7-2 to TRBJ1-6; D may be TRBD1 (5 bases). CDR1 and CDR2 from the germline V gene are SGHTA and FQGNSA. Deletions cut 5 bases from V and 10 bases from J, with 18 bases between. The CDR3 has 15 residues. The CDR3 coding sequence is TGTGCCAGCAGCCCGACACCGGGACGAGTCTCACCCCTCCACTTT. It is translated as CASSPTPGRVSPLHF.

The chain has TRBV19 and TRBJ1-1, with D unclear. The CDR3 sequence is 12 residues long. CDR1 and CDR2 (germline): LNHDA, SQIVND (reference sequence). The V gene lost 6 bases and the J gene lost 1 base, with 6 bases spanning the gap. CDR3 sequence reads: CASRWGNTEAFF. The CDR3 DNA is TGTGCCAGTAGGTGGGGGAACACTGAAGCTTTCTTT.

V usage is TRBV5-1 and J usage is TRBJ2-3; 9 nucleotides match TRBD2. The CDR3 is made up of 16 amino acids. V was clipped by 4 bases and J by 6 bases; unmatched bases: 12. Germline V gene sequence: CDR1 SGHRS, CDR2 YFSETQ. In nucleotides, the CDR3 is TGCGCCAGCAGCCACCCGGAGGCGGGGGGGCCGGATACGCAGTATTTT. Protein product: CASSHPEAGGPDTQYF.

This sequence joins TRBV3-1 (or the pseudogene TRBV3-2) and TRBJ1-1; no clear D. Per germline, CDR1 LGHDT and CDR2 YNNKEL (reference sequence). The CDR3 is made up of 14 amino acids. Trimming took off 0 bases at V and 2 bases at J, with 7 bases between the two ends. CDR3 in amino acids: CASSQEIRNTEAFF. In nucleotides, the CDR3 is TGTGCCAGCAGCCAAGAAATCCGAAACACTGAAGCTTTCTTT.

V usage is TRBV11-2 and J usage is TRBJ1-1; D is ambiguous. In germline, CDR1 is SGHAT, CDR2 FQNNGV. The CDR3 covers 16 residues. Between the trimmed V and J ends, which lost 6 bases and 4 bases, there was a span of 21 bases. CDR3 nucleotides: TGTGCCAGCAGACTTAGGTGGAGCCTCGTGGCCACTGAAGCTTTCTTT. This codes for CASRLRWSLVATEAFF.

In the case of this clone: Distinct nucleotide sequences in the sample also encode this CDR3. This chain links TRBV10-3 with TRBJ1-1; possibly TRBD1 for D (5 bases). V lost 6 bases and J lost 1, with 9 bases in between. Germline loops: CDR1 ENHRY, CDR2 SYGVKD. The CDR3 is made up of 13 amino acids. The CDR3 sequence is CAISETENTEAFF. Written as DNA, the CDR3 is TGTGCCATCAGCGAGACAGAGAACACTGAAGCTTTCTTT.

The genes are TRBV6-2 or TRBV6-3 and TRBJ2-7; D might be TRBD2 (5 bases). This CDR3 contains 14 residues. The germline V gene encodes CDR1 MNHEY and CDR2 SVGEGT. Trimming shortened V by 6 bases and J by 3 bases, and 15 bases separated the two germline ends. The DNA for the CDR3 is TGTGCCAGCAGCGGAGGTGCCATCCTCTACGAGCAGTACTTC. Translated: CASSGGAILYEQYF.

The genes are TRBV10-3 and TRBJ1-5, with no clear D. This CDR3 region has 13 residues. V lost 3 bases, J lost 4 bases, and 7 bases lay in between. Germline V gene lookup returns CDR1 ENHRY and CDR2 SYGVKD. The CDR3 here is CAISESSNQPQHF. CDR3 coding DNA: TGTGCCATCAGTGAATCCTCTAATCAGCCCCAGCATTTT.

The V call is TRBV10-1, the J call TRBJ2-7, with 7 bases aligning to TRBD1. The CDR3 spans 12 residues. Germline CDR1 is WNHNN and CDR2 is SYGVQD (reference sequence). The J segment lost 3 bases and the V segment lost 4 bases, leaving 0 bases of the junction unmatched. The CDR3 nucleotides read TGCGCCAGCAGTGGACAGGGCTACGAGCAGTACTTC. Protein sequence: CASSGQGYEQYF.

The chain couples TRBV2 to TRBJ2-5; TRBD1 matches at 10 bases. This CDR3 contains 14 residues. Germline loops: CDR1 SNHLY, CDR2 FYNNEI. Trimming cost V 6 bases and J 4 bases; bases outside gene matches: 5. The CDR3 region has the DNA TGTGCCAGCAGGGACAGGGGGTTTGCAGAGACCCAGTACTTC. This gives the protein CASRDRGFAETQYF.

The chain links TRBV5-4 to TRBJ2-1, with 7 bases fitting TRBD2. Germline CDR1 reads SGHNT; CDR2 reads YYREEE (reference sequence). Losses at the gene ends were 0 bases for V and 5 bases for J; bases not matched to a gene: 5. There are 15 residues in the CDR3. The CDR3: CASSLDGGFNNEQFF. The CDR3 nucleotides are TGTGCCAGCAGCTTGGACGGGGGGTTCAACAATGAGCAGTTCTTC.

The chain combines TRBV29-1 with TRBJ2-5, with D perhaps TRBD1 (5 bases). The CDR3 totals 13 residues. Germline-derived CDR1 and CDR2 are SQVTM and ANQGSEA. V dropped 5 bases and J dropped 4 bases, with 14 bases sitting between them. The CDR3 DNA is TGCAGCGTTATCAGGGCTTGGGGAGAGACCCAGTACTTC. Residues: CSVIRAWGETQYF. Full variable domain (outside the CDR3, taken from reference TRBV29-1 and TRBJ2-5): SAVISQKPSRDICQRGTSLTIQCQVDSQVTMMFWYRQQPGQSLTLIATANQGSEATYESGFVIDKFPISRPNLTFSTLTVSNMSPEDSSIYLCSVIRAWGETQYFGPGTRLLVL.

This clone appeared a single time. The chain combines TRBV5-1 with TRBJ2-7; TRBD1 agrees at 8 bases. Germline V CDR1 and CDR2: SGHRS, YFSETQ. This CDR3 region has 16 residues. The V gene end was trimmed by 2 bases and the J gene end by 2 bases; junction bases not matched to a gene: 9. The CDR3 loop is CASSLSRTGSPYEQYF. For the CDR3, the DNA is TGCGCCAGCAGCTTATCGCGGACAGGGTCCCCCTACGAGCAGTACTTC.

V is TRBV27 and J is TRBJ1-2; D perhaps matches TRBD1 (6 bases). The germline CDR1 and CDR2 sequences are MNHEY and SMNVEV (reference sequence). This CDR3 is 16 amino acids long. V was clipped by 6 bases and J by 7 bases, with 24 bases between them. CDR3: CASRKFSRGSGGGYTF. The CDR3 DNA follows: TGTGCCAGCAGGAAGTTCTCTAGGGGGTCAGGCGGTGGCTACACCTTC.

This chain uses TRBV6-5 with TRBJ2-7, with D possibly TRBD1 on 7 matching bases. Germline V gene sequence: CDR1 MNHEY, CDR2 SVGAGI. Trimming took 7 bases from V and 3 from J, leaving 16 bases between them. The CDR3 runs to 14 residues. The CDR3 reads CASTRQGGDYEQYF. The CDR3 DNA is TGTGCCAGCACCCGACAGGGAGGTGACTACGAGCAGTACTTC.